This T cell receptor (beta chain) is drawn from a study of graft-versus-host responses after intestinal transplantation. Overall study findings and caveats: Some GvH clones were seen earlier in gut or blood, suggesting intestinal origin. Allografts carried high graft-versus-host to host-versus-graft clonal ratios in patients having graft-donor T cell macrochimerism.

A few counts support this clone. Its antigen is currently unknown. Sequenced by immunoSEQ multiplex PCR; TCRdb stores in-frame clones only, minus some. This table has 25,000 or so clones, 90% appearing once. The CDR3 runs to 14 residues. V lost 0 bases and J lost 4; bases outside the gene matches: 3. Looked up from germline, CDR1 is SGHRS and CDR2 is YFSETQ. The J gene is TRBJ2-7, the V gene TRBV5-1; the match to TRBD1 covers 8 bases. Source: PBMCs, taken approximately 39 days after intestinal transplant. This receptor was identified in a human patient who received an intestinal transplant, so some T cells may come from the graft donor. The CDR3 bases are TGCGCCAGCAGCTTGGCAGGGGGCGGGTACGAGCAGTACTTC. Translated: CASSLAGGGYEQYF.